Following are 30 T cell receptor beta chains from one sample sequenced in a study of shared clonotypes between healthy human individuals. CD45RO-negative, CCR7-selected cells formed the naive CD8 fraction, which excluded terminally differentiated effector memory CD45RA+ cells. Libraries were prepared by immunoSEQ multiplex PCR; TCRdb keeps only in-frame clonotypes and omits some of them. The data show around 1,900,000 clones, 93% seen once. Input material: naive CD8+ T cells from PBMCs. All receptors derive from a young man in good health. Some clones in this sample may be carry-over from other donors' samples.

The J gene is TRBJ2-1, the V gene TRBV13, with D perhaps TRBD1 (5 bases). Trimming took off 1 base at V and 9 bases at J, with 16 bases between the two ends. CDR3 length: 15 amino acids. CDR1 is PRHDT, CDR2 FYEKMQ, per germline (reference sequence). CDR3 bases: TGTGCCAGCAGCTTAGAGACGGTGGGCCAGGGTGAGCAGTTCTTC. It codes for CASSLETVGQGEQFF.

This clone came up a few times. The V call is TRBV5-1, the J call TRBJ1-1; no definite D call. The CDR3 extends over 9 amino acids. The ends were cut back, 4 bases at V and 8 bases at J, with 3 bases in the middle. CDR1 and CDR2 (germline): SGHRS, YFSETQ. The CDR3 spells CASSQEAFF. Written as DNA, the CDR3 is TGCGCCAGCAGCCAGGAAGCTTTCTTT.

The V and J genes are TRBV6-1 and TRBJ2-7; 14 positions match TRBD2. With V trimmed by 5 bases and J by 5 bases, 5 bases remained unmatched. Germline CDR1 MNHNS, CDR2 SASEGT. This CDR3 has 15 amino acids. The CDR3 bases are TGTGCCAGCAGTACAGGACTAGCGGGAGGCGACGAGCAGTACTTC. It codes for CASSTGLAGGDEQYF.

This rearrangement joins TRBV19 to TRBJ2-5; TRBD2 aligns across 7 bases. The V gene end was trimmed by 5 bases and the J gene end by 7 bases; junction bases not matched to a gene: 4. Germline values: CDR1 LNHDA, CDR2 SQIVND (reference sequence). CDR3 size: 12 residues. This chain's CDR3 is CASSPRGGTQYF. Written as DNA, the CDR3 is TGTGCCAGTAGTCCCCGCGGGGGGACCCAGTACTTC.

V gene TRBV9 combines with J gene TRBJ2-7; 7 bases agree with TRBD2. The germline CDR1 and CDR2 sequences are SGDLS and YYNGEE. The CDR3 extends over 19 amino acids. J gave up 1 base and V 2 bases, and 18 bases lay outside the gene matches. CDR3 region: CASSVGSTGGAVRSYEQYF. The CDR3 DNA sequence: TGTGCCAGCAGCGTGGGTTCTACGGGAGGCGCCGTACGATCCTACGAGCAGTACTTC.

J is TRBJ2-3 and V is TRBV7-3, with D possibly being TRBD2 (5 bases). V lost 5 bases, J lost 2 bases, and 17 bases lay in between. Germline lookup yields CDR1 SGHTA and CDR2 FQGTGA. This CDR3 contains 16 residues. This CDR3 is CASSPEGLTITDTQYF. In DNA form, the CDR3 reads TGTGCCAGCAGCCCCGAGGGCCTAACGATCACAGATACGCAGTATTTT.

A note on this clone: This sequence may be a read error, since a much larger clone differs from it by one base. This CDR3 is also generated by other DNA sequences in the sample. This chain joins TRBV9 and TRBJ1-5; D is ambiguous. Trimming stripped 0 bases from V and 0 bases from J, with 4 bases between. CDR3 length: 14 amino acids. CDR1 and CDR2 from the germline V gene are SGDLS and YYNGEE. The CDR3 DNA is TGTGCCAGCAGCGTAGGGGCTAGCAATCAGCCCCAGCATTTT. Amino acids: CASSVGASNQPQHF.

The V call is TRBV11-1, the J call TRBJ2-7, with 12 bases aligning to TRBD2. The germline V gene has CDR1 SGHAT and CDR2 FQDESV (reference sequence). The CDR3 length is 15 residues. J was trimmed by 2 bases and V by 5 bases; bases with no gene match: 4. CDR3 sequence (DNA): TGTGCCAGCAGCCCTAGCGGGAGGGCCCCCTACGAGCAGTACTTC. Translated, it gives CASSPSGRAPYEQYF.

The chain couples TRBV7-9 to TRBJ2-1, with 7 bases lining up with TRBD2. This CDR3 has 19 residues. With 2 bases clipped from V and 1 base from J, the junction kept 14 bases outside the gene matches. Germline lookup yields CDR1 SEHNR and CDR2 FQNEAQ (reference sequence). The CDR3 DNA follows: TGTGCCAGCAGCTTAAAGAGGGGAGGGCAAGTGAAGTCCTACAATGAGCAGTTCTTC. Translating gives CASSLKRGGQVKSYNEQFF.

With respect to this clone: The sample holds other DNA sequences that translate to the same CDR3. This sequence joins TRBV5-1 and TRBJ1-1; D ambiguous. CDR1 and CDR2 (germline): SGHRS, YFSETQ. The V end was cut by 0 bases, the J end by 0 bases, with 9 bases between. This CDR3 comprises 15 residues. CDR3 amino acids: CASSLGQSLNTEAFF. CDR3 sequence (DNA): TGCGCCAGCAGCTTGGGGCAGTCTTTGAACACTGAAGCTTTCTTT.

The J gene is TRBJ1-1, the V gene TRBV4-2; D not resolved. CDR3 length: 19 residues. V dropped 0 bases and J dropped 1 base, with 21 bases sitting between them. The germline gives CDR1 LGHNA, CDR2 YNFKEQ. The CDR3 nucleotides are TGTGCCAGCAGCCAAGAGGCCATGGGTGCCACGGGAGGGAACACTGAAGCTTTCTTT. It codes for CASSQEAMGATGGNTEAFF.

This clone was observed once. The chain combines TRBV7-9 with TRBJ1-2, with D unresolved. The V gene lost 1 base and the J gene lost 5 bases, with 11 bases spanning the gap. This CDR3 has 14 residues. CDR1 and CDR2 (germline): SEHNR, FQNEAQ (reference sequence). The CDR3 loop reads CASSLEGNQYGYTF. CDR3 bases: TGTGCCAGCAGCTTAGAAGGGAACCAATATGGCTACACCTTC.

As concerns this clone: This sample also contains other DNA sequences that code for the same CDR3. CDR3 sequence: CSARDRYGYTF. The CDR3 DNA sequence: TGCAGTGCTAGAGATCGGTATGGCTACACCTTC. The rearrangement links TRBV20-1 to TRBJ1-2; D gene uncertain. The CDR3 runs to 11 residues. The V end was cut by 0 bases, the J end by 5 bases, with 4 bases between. Germline CDR1 and CDR2: DFQATT and SNEGSKA (reference sequence).

The chain links TRBV14 to TRBJ2-1, with 9 bases that match TRBD1. Germline CDR1 is SGHDN and CDR2 is FVKESK. This CDR3 comprises 14 residues. After removal of 4 bases from V and 6 bases from J, the junction contained 4 bases not matched to a gene. Here the CDR3 reads CASSLYRGLNEQFF. The CDR3 bases are TGTGCCAGCAGCCTTTACAGGGGGCTCAATGAGCAGTTCTTC.

The V gene is TRBV28, the J gene TRBJ1-5, with 8 bases aligning to TRBD1. The CDR3 totals 14 residues. Germline V CDR1 and CDR2: MDHEN, SYDVKM. V dropped 5 bases and J dropped 6; count of bases not matched to a gene: 6. The CDR3 sequence: CASSLTGVSQPQHF. The DNA for the CDR3 is TGTGCCAGCAGTCTGACAGGGGTTAGTCAGCCCCAGCATTTT.

This clone was recorded once. Other DNA sequences in this specimen translate into the identical CDR3. The chain uses TRBV7-9 and TRBJ2-1, with D possibly matching TRBD2 (6 bases). The V gene lost 5 bases and the J gene lost 3 bases, with 14 bases spanning the gap. The CDR3 length is 15 residues. The V gene's germline CDR1 is SEHNR and CDR2 FQNEAQ (reference sequence). In DNA, the CDR3 is TGTGCCAGCAGCCCGTCGGGGAGGAGCTACAATGAGCAGTTCTTC. Protein sequence: CASSPSGRSYNEQFF.

The V gene is TRBV7-8, the J gene TRBJ2-2; 12 positions match TRBD2. Trimming at V came to 4 bases and at J to 5 bases, leaving 8 bases not matched to a gene. The CDR3 runs to 17 residues. CDR1 is SGHVS, CDR2 FQNEAQ, per germline. The CDR3: CASSSLLAGGGTGELFF. For the CDR3, the DNA is TGTGCCAGCAGCTCACTACTAGCGGGAGGAGGAACCGGGGAGCTGTTTTTT.

The gene calls are TRBV9 and TRBJ1-2, with TRBD1 matching 10 bases. This CDR3 has 18 amino acids. CDR1 and CDR2 (germline): SGDLS, YYNGEE. V shed 0 bases and J 0 bases; nucleotides not matched to a gene: 8. The CDR3 reads CASSVAVGQGTPNYGYTF. Written as DNA, the CDR3 is TGTGCCAGCAGCGTAGCTGTGGGACAGGGGACCCCTAACTATGGCTACACCTTC.

The chain recombines TRBV4-2 with TRBJ1-5; D not certain. Deletions cut 0 bases from V and 7 bases from J, with 13 bases between. The CDR3 length is 15 residues. The germline gives CDR1 LGHNA, CDR2 YNFKEQ. CDR3 residues: CASSQDISVWQPQHF. CDR3 nucleotides: TGTGCCAGCAGCCAAGATATTTCGGTTTGGCAGCCCCAGCATTTT.

V gene TRBV10-1 combines with J gene TRBJ1-3; D call uncertain. The CDR3 loop spans 15 amino acids. CDR1 WNHNN and CDR2 SYGVQD come from the germline V gene (reference sequence). V gave up 4 bases and J gave up 2 bases, with 12 bases separating them. This chain's CDR3 is CASSGRDTPGNTIYF. CDR3 DNA sequence: TGCGCCAGCAGTGGCCGGGATACTCCTGGAAACACCATATATTTT.

The chain combines TRBV11-2 with TRBJ2-1; 8 bases map to TRBD1. Losses at the gene ends were 6 bases for V and 1 base for J; bases not matched to a gene: 5. This CDR3 comprises 15 residues. The V gene's germline CDR1 is SGHAT and CDR2 FQNNGV. The CDR3 region has the DNA TGTGCCAGCAGTGACAGGGGCATGTCCTACAATGAGCAGTTCTTC. As protein: CASSDRGMSYNEQFF.

The J gene is TRBJ2-3, the V gene TRBV27; 14 nucleotides agree with TRBD2. CDR1 is MNHEY and CDR2 is SMNVEV in the germline V gene (reference sequence). V lost 3 bases to trimming and J lost 2 bases; unmatched junction nucleotides: 4. CDR3 length equals 17 residues. CDR3 region: CASSFRTSGRITDTQYF. In nucleotides, the CDR3 is TGTGCCAGCAGTTTCCGGACTAGCGGGAGGATCACAGATACGCAGTATTTT.

The rearrangement uses TRBV11-2 and TRBJ1-1; 11 bases map to TRBD1. CDR1 is SGHAT and CDR2 is FQNNGV in the germline V gene. The CDR3 sequence is 15 residues long. Trimming took 5 bases from V and 5 from J; bases not matched to a gene: 7. The CDR3 here is CASSPWDRGGTEAFF. CDR3 coding DNA: TGTGCCAGCAGCCCTTGGGACAGGGGGGGAACTGAAGCTTTCTTT.

This chain links TRBV15 with TRBJ2-3, with 7 bases identical to TRBD1. This CDR3 contains 17 residues. J lost 5 bases, V lost 1 base, and 12 bases had no gene match. In germline, CDR1 is LNHNV, CDR2 YYDKDF (reference sequence). DNA of the CDR3: TGTGCCACCAGCAGAGTCCCCCTAGAGCAGGGGGAAGATACGCAGTATTTT. This gives the protein CATSRVPLEQGEDTQYF.

V usage is TRBV4-3 and J usage is TRBJ2-7, with a weak D call TRBD2 (6 bases). The CDR3 is 15 amino acids. Germline V CDR1 and CDR2: LGHNA, YSLEER. The V end was cut by 1 base, the J end by 3 bases, with 13 bases between. For the CDR3, the DNA is TGCGCCAGCAGCCAAGGGATCGCGACTAGCTACGAGCAGTACTTC. Its translation: CASSQGIATSYEQYF.

The V and J genes are TRBV14 and TRBJ1-2, with 8 bases aligning to TRBD1. Trimming cost V 2 bases and J 5 bases; bases outside gene matches: 16. The CDR3 spans 18 residues. The germline V gene encodes CDR1 SGHDN and CDR2 FVKESK. The DNA of the CDR3 is TGTGCCAGCAGCCAAAGAGGGGGCAGGGGGCCTCCCCCGTATGGCTACACCTTC. Its translation: CASSQRGGRGPPPYGYTF. Full variable domain (remainder filled in from reference TRBV14 and TRBJ1-2): EAGVTQFPSHSVIEKGQTVTLRCDPISGHDNLYWYRRVMGKEIKFLLHFVKESKQDESGMPNNRFLAERTGGTYSTLKVQPAELEDSGVYFCASSQRGGRGPPPYGYTFGSGTRLTVV.

The genes are TRBV19 and TRBJ1-1; D ambiguous. The germline V gene encodes CDR1 LNHDA and CDR2 SQIVND (reference sequence). The V end lost 6 bases, the J end lost 8 bases, and 10 bases lay between the germline ends. The CDR3 totals 11 residues. CDR3 DNA: TGTGCCAGTAGAGAGGGTCAAGAAGCTTTCTTT. Translated, it gives CASREGQEAFF.

The J gene is TRBJ2-7, the V gene TRBV27; 9 bases line up with TRBD1. Trimming cost V 6 bases and J 5 bases; bases outside gene matches: 14. This CDR3 region has 16 residues. CDR1 and CDR2 (germline): MNHEY, SMNVEV (reference sequence). CDR3 DNA: TGTGCCAGCAGACCCCGATCGGGACAGGGTATTAACGAGCAGTACTTC. It is translated as CASRPRSGQGINEQYF.

J is TRBJ2-7 and V is TRBV5-4; D is perhaps TRBD1 (5 bases). V shed 0 bases and J shed 2 bases, with 12 bases lying between them. Germline V gives CDR1 SGHNT, CDR2 YYREEE (reference sequence). This CDR3 has 15 amino acids. The CDR3 DNA is TGTGCCAGCAGCTTGGCCGAACTCAGGGCCTACGAGCAGTACTTC. Translation: CASSLAELRAYEQYF.

This sequence joins TRBV29-1 and TRBJ2-5; TRBD1 matches at 9 bases. Germline-derived CDR1 and CDR2 are SQVTM and ANQGSEA. The CDR3 runs 13 residues. V lost 6 bases to trimming and J lost 5 bases; unmatched junction nucleotides: 7. Here the CDR3 reads CSVGTGFGETQYF. CDR3 DNA: TGCAGCGTGGGGACAGGGTTCGGGGAGACCCAGTACTTC.